This T cell receptor (beta chain) was identified during a study of shared clonotypes between healthy human individuals. TCRdb's table, derived via immunoSEQ multiplex PCR, lists solely in-frame clones and lacks some. The table lists 2 million to 2.5 million clones, approximately 96% of them singletons. This CDR3 region has 15 residues. Germline V gene data show CDR1 as SGHNT and CDR2 as YYREEE (reference sequence). V was cut by 3 bases and J by 2 bases, with 14 bases left in between. Source material: naive CD4+ T cells sorted from blood. The subset here: CD45RA+ positively selected. This sequence originates from a man between 18 and 29 years old in good health. This sequence joins TRBV5-4 and TRBJ1-2, with D tentatively TRBD1 (5 bases). CDR3 sequence (DNA): TGTGCCAGCAGCTCCTCAGGGAGGGTGAACTATGGCTACACCTTC. This encodes CASSSSGRVNYGYTF.